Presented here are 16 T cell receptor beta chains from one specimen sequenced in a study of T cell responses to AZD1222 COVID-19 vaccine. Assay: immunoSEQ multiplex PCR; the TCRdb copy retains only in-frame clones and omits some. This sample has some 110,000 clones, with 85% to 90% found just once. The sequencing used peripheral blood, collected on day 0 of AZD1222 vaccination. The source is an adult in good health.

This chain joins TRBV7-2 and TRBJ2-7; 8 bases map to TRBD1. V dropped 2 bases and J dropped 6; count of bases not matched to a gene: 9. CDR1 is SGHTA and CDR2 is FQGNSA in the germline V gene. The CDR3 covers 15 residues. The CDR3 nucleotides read TGTGCCAGCAGCTTACTGGGCCCTACAGGGGGCGAGCAGTACTTC. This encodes CASSLLGPTGGEQYF.

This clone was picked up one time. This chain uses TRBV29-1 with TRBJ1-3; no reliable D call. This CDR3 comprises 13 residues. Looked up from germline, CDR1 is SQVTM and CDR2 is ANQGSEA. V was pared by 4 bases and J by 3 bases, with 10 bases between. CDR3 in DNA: TGCAGCGTTGTGAAAGGGCGTGGAAACACCATATATTTT. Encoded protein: CSVVKGRGNTIYF.

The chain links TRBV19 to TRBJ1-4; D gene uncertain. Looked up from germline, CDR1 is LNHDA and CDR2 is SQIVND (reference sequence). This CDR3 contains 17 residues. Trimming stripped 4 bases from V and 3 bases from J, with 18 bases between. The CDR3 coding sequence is TGTGCCAGTAGTACAAGCCGATCCGGGCATGCTAATGAAAAACTGTTTTTT. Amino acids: CASSTSRSGHANEKLFF.

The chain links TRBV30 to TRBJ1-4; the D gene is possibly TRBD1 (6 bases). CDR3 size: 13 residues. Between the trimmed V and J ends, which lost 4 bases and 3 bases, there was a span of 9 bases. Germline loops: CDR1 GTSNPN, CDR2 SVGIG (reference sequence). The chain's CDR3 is CAWNTGPNEKLFF. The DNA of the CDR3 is TGTGCCTGGAACACAGGGCCTAATGAAAAACTGTTTTTT. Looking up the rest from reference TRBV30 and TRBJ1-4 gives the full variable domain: SQTIHQWPATLVQPVGSPLSLECTVEGTSNPNLYWYRQAAGRGLQLLFYSVGIGQISSEVPQNLSASRPQDRQFILSSKKLLLSDSGFYLCAWNTGPNEKLFFGSGTQLSVL.

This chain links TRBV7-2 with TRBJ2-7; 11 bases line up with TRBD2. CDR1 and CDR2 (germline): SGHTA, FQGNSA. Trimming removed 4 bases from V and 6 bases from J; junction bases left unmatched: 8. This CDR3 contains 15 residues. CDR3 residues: CASSSRTSGGAEQYF. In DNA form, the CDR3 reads TGTGCCAGCAGCTCCCGAACTAGCGGGGGTGCCGAGCAGTACTTC.

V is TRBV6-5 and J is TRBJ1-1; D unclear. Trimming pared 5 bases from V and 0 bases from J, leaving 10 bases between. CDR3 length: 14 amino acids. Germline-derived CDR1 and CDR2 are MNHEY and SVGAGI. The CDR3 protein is CASSNGRMNTEAFF. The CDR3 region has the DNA TGTGCCAGCAGTAACGGACGAATGAACACTGAAGCTTTCTTT.

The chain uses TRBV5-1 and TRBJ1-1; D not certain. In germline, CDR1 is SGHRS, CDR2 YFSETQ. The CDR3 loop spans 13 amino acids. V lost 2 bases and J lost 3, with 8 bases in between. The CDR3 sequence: CASSLMADTEAFF. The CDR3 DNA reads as TGCGCCAGCAGCTTAATGGCAGACACTGAAGCTTTCTTT.

As DNA, the CDR3 is TGTGCCAGCAGCCCCCTCGGGGGACAGGGGAGCTATGGCTACACCTTC. It specifies CASSPLGGQGSYGYTF. The V and J genes are TRBV7-2 and TRBJ1-2; 10 nucleotides line up with TRBD1. The CDR3 contains 16 residues. With V trimmed by 5 bases and J by 4 bases, 10 bases remained unmatched. The germline V gene has CDR1 SGHTA and CDR2 FQGNSA.

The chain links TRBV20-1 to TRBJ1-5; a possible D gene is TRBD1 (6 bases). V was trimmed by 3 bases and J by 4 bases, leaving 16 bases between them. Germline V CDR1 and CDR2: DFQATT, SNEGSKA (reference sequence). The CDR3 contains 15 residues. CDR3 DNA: TGCAGTGCTAGTATCCCGGGACACGGGAATCAGCCCCAGCATTTT. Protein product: CSASIPGHGNQPQHF.

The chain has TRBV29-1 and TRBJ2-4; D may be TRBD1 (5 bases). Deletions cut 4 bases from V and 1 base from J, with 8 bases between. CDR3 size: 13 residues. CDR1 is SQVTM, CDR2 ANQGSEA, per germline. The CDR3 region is CSVVKGAKNIQYF. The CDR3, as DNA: TGCAGCGTTGTGAAGGGGGCCAAAAACATTCAGTACTTC.

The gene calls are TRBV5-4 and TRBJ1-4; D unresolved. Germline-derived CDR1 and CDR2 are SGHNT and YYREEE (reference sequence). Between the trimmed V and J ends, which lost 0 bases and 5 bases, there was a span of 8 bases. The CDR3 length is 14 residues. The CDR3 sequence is CASSLDLGNEKLFF. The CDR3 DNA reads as TGTGCCAGCAGCTTGGATCTGGGGAATGAAAAACTGTTTTTT.

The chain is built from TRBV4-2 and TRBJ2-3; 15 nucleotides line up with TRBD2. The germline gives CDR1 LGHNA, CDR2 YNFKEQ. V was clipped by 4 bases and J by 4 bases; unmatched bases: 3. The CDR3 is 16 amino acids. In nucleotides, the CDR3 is TGTGCCAGCAGCCCAGGACTAGCGGGAGGGGCAGATACGCAGTATTTT. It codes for CASSPGLAGGADTQYF.

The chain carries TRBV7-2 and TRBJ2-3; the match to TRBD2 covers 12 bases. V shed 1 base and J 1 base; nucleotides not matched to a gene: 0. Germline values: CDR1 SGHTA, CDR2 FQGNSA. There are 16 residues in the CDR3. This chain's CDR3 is CASSLGTSGGTDTQYF. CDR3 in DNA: TGTGCCAGCAGCTTAGGGACTAGCGGGGGCACAGATACGCAGTATTTT.

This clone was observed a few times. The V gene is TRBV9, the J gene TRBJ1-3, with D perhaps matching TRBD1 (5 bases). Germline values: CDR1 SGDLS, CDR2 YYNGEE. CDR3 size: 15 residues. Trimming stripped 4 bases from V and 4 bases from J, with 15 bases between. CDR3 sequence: CASSPKRGEGNTIYF. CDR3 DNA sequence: TGTGCCAGCAGCCCAAAGCGGGGGGAAGGAAACACCATATATTTT.

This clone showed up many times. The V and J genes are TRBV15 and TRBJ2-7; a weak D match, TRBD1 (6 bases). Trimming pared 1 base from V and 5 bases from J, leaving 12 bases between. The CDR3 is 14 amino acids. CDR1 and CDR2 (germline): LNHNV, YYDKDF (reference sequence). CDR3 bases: TGTGCCACCAGCAGAGTACAGGGCAAAGACGAGCAGTACTTC. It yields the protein CATSRVQGKDEQYF.

CDR3 amino acids: CASSQTTGADTQYF. As DNA, the CDR3 is TGTGCCAGTAGTCAGACCACAGGGGCAGATACGCAGTATTTT. V gene TRBV19 combines with J gene TRBJ2-3; 7 positions agree with TRBD1. The CDR3 length is 14 residues. Germline values: CDR1 LNHDA, CDR2 SQIVND (reference sequence). The J segment lost 4 bases and the V segment lost 5 bases, leaving 6 bases of the junction unmatched.